The 16 T cell receptor beta chains in this list originate from one sample, sequenced in a study of identical twins. MiXCR was run by TCRdb on the 5' RACE reads, yielding one entry per CDR3 protein. This sample has 690,000 or so distinct CDR3 sequences, with around 8.6% found just once. Separately, the same data were catalogued under a study of yellow fever vaccine responses in identical twins.

Specimen: PBMCs. The origin of the receptors is a young woman in good health.

This clonotype occurred many times. The chain joins TRBV12-3 or TRBV12-4 to TRBJ2-6, with D possibly matching TRBD1 (6 bases). CDR3 length: 15 residues. V dropped 5 bases and J dropped 1 base, with 9 bases sitting between them. In DNA form, the CDR3 reads TGTGCCAGCAGTCCAGGACAGTCTGGGGCCAACGTCCTGACTTTC. Protein product: CASSPGQSGANVLTF.

The genes are TRBV7-2 and TRBJ1-5; weak D call: TRBD1 (5 bases). CDR3 length: 14 amino acids. Trimming removed 7 bases from V and 7 bases from J, with 17 bases in between. Germline V gene lookup returns CDR1 SGHTA and CDR2 FQGNSA. CDR3 in amino acids: CASKSTGTGQPQHF. As DNA, the CDR3 is TGTGCCAGCAAATCAACAGGAACGGGACAGCCCCAGCATTTT.

This clonotype was seen many times. The gene calls are TRBV12-3 or TRBV12-4 and TRBJ2-7; TRBD1 might be the D (6 bases). The ends were cut back, 7 bases at V and 7 bases at J, with 17 bases in the middle. The CDR3 is made up of 13 amino acids. The CDR3 loop is CASTRDNWGEQYF. In DNA, the CDR3 is TGTGCCAGCACCCGGGACAACTGGGGAGAGCAGTACTTC.

This clonotype has a count of ten or more. The genes are TRBV4-3 and TRBJ2-3, with no clear D. CDR1 and CDR2 (germline): LGHNA, YSLEER. With 2 bases removed from V and 4 bases from J, the gap between germline ends came to 13 bases. This CDR3 is built from 15 residues. This CDR3 reads CASSQKIEASDTQYF. In nucleotides, the CDR3 is TGCGCCAGCAGCCAAAAAATAGAAGCGTCAGATACGCAGTATTTT.

This clonotype turned up a few times. This chain connects TRBV20-1 to TRBJ2-5; D possibly corresponds to TRBD1 (6 bases). Trimming stripped 5 bases from V and 0 bases from J, with 10 bases between. This CDR3 has 13 amino acids. Per germline, CDR1 DFQATT and CDR2 SNEGSKA (reference sequence). The CDR3 protein is CSADTGYQETQYF. In nucleotides, the CDR3 is TGCAGTGCTGATACAGGGTACCAAGAGACCCAGTACTTC.

The genes are TRBV3-1 and TRBJ1-5; D remains ambiguous. Trimming took off 0 bases at V and 4 bases at J, with 7 bases between the two ends. CDR1 and CDR2 (germline): LGHDT, YNNKEL (reference sequence). The CDR3 is 14 amino acids. This chain's CDR3 is CASSQDLGNQPQHF. CDR3 in DNA: TGTGCCAGCAGCCAAGATCTTGGGAATCAGCCCCAGCATTTT.

This chain connects TRBV9 to TRBJ2-7, with 9 bases matching TRBD1. The CDR3 runs to 16 residues. Germline-derived CDR1 and CDR2 are SGDLS and YYNGEE. J lost 6 bases, V lost 0 bases, and 10 bases had no gene match. Here the CDR3 DNA reads TGTGCCAGCAGCGTAGGACCCGGGACAGGGAACGCCGAGCAGTACTTC. This encodes CASSVGPGTGNAEQYF.

The rearrangement joins TRBV6-2 or TRBV6-3 to TRBJ2-1; D might be TRBD1 or TRBD2, each matching 5 bases. Trimming pared 4 bases from V and 8 bases from J, leaving 9 bases between. The CDR3 is made up of 12 amino acids. Germline V gene data show CDR1 as MNHEY and CDR2 as SVGEGT. The CDR3 nucleotides read TGTGCCAGCAGTTCTCGGGGCCATGAGCAGTTCTTC. It is translated as CASSSRGHEQFF.

The chain recombines TRBV25-1 with TRBJ2-7; D remains ambiguous. The ends were cut back, 6 bases at V and 2 bases at J, with 14 bases in the middle. Germline-derived CDR1 and CDR2 are MGHDK and SYGVNS. The CDR3 covers 14 residues. This chain's CDR3 is CASRDRTDTYEQYF. Here the CDR3 DNA reads TGTGCCAGCAGAGACCGGACGGATACCTACGAGCAGTACTTC.

The genes are TRBV3-1 and TRBJ2-3; D not resolved. CDR3 length: 16 amino acids. V lost 0 bases and J 4 bases, leaving 14 bases between the germline ends. The germline CDR1 and CDR2 sequences are LGHDT and YNNKEL (reference sequence). CDR3 protein: CASSQDRSVEPDTQYF. CDR3 nucleotides: TGTGCCAGCAGCCAAGATCGAAGTGTAGAGCCAGATACGCAGTATTTT.

This clonotype has just a few counts. This rearrangement joins TRBV12-3 or TRBV12-4 to TRBJ2-5; 7 bases agree with TRBD1. The CDR3 runs 12 residues. Trimming cost V 10 bases and J 4 bases; bases outside gene matches: 6. The CDR3 loop reads CATSTGSETQYF. DNA for the CDR3: TGTGCCACCTCGACAGGGTCAGAGACCCAGTACTTC.

The V and J genes are TRBV7-9 and TRBJ1-2; D may be TRBD1 (5 bases). V dropped 11 bases and J dropped 7 bases, with 26 bases sitting between them. Per the germline V gene, CDR1 is SEHNR and CDR2 is FQNEAQ (reference sequence). This CDR3 is 15 amino acids long. CDR3 loop: CALTEGTSTFGGYTF. CDR3 nucleotides: TGTGCCCTAACGGAAGGGACCTCTACGTTCGGTGGCTACACCTTC. The whole variable domain, remainder taken from reference TRBV7-9 and TRBJ1-2, is DTGVSQNPRHKITKRGQNVTFRCDPISEHNRLYWYRQTLGQGPEFLTYFQNEAQLEKSRLLSDRFSAERPKGSFSTLEIQRTEQGDSAMYLCALTEGTSTFGGYTFGSGTRLTVV.

The chain uses TRBV7-9 and TRBJ1-2; a possible D gene is TRBD1 (5 bases). Looked up from germline, CDR1 is SEHNR and CDR2 is FQNEAQ (reference sequence). CDR3 length: 14 amino acids. The V end lost 2 bases, the J end lost 8 bases, and 15 bases lay between the germline ends. The CDR3 nucleotides read TGTGCCAGCAGCTTACGGGGGACGAACATGGGCTACACCTTC. This translates into CASSLRGTNMGYTF.

There are a few counts of this clonotype. This chain uses TRBV5-1 with TRBJ2-7; 7 bases match TRBD1. Germline lookup yields CDR1 SGHRS and CDR2 YFSETQ. Trimming cost V 7 bases and J 0 bases; bases outside gene matches: 7. The CDR3 sequence is 14 residues long. CDR3 in amino acids: CASGHRDSSYEQYF. In DNA form, the CDR3 reads TGCGCCAGCGGACACCGGGACAGCTCCTACGAGCAGTACTTC.

This clonotype was seen a handful of times. J is TRBJ2-1 and V is TRBV7-9; 7 bases align to TRBD2. The CDR3 runs to 15 residues. V was pared by 6 bases and J by 8 bases, with 13 bases of the junction left unmatched. CDR1 is SEHNR, CDR2 FQNEAQ, per germline (reference sequence). The CDR3 DNA follows: TGTGCCAGCAGTTCCACTAGCGTGATTCCGGATGAGCAGTTCTTC. Protein: CASSSTSVIPDEQFF.

Ten or more counts support this clonotype. The chain carries TRBV29-1 and TRBJ2-1; D is possibly TRBD1 (6 bases). Per germline, CDR1 SQVTM and CDR2 ANQGSEA. Between the trimmed V and J ends, which lost 6 bases and 8 bases, there was a span of 11 bases. This CDR3 is 11 amino acids long. The CDR3 nucleotides read TGCAGCGTCGACAGGTCCCATGAGCAGTTCTTC. It specifies CSVDRSHEQFF.